This is a list of T cell receptor beta chains from one sample in a study of blood T cell repertoires in COVID-19. Here immunoSEQ multiplex PCR was the method, and the copy in TCRdb shows in-frame clones only, minus some. Among 300,000 or so clones listed, around 83% were seen once. Material for sequencing was peripheral blood. These receptor sequences come from a woman between 50 and 59 years old with acute or convalescent COVID-19. Both conserved end residues are part of each CDR3. D genes are given only for firm matches. Clone size appears in some rows only: once, few, many, or a class for an expanded clone.

D gene	V gene	J gene	clone size	CDR3 protein	CDR3 DNA
.	TRBV28	TRBJ1-1	once	CASSPPQGFMNTEAFF	TGTGCCAGCAGTCCTCCCCAGGGGTTCATGAACACTGAAGCTTTCTTT
TRBD1	TRBV11-2	TRBJ1-4	.	CASSPPDRVEKLFF	TGTGCCAGCAGCCCTCCGGACAGGGTTGAAAAACTGTTTTTT
TRBD1	TRBV11-3	TRBJ2-5	few	CASSPTYRGQETQYF	TGTGCCAGCAGCCCGACCTACAGGGGTCAAGAGACCCAGTACTTC
.	TRBV5-6	TRBJ2-3	once	CASSLPQGLDTQYF	TGTGCCAGCAGCTTGCCACAGGGATTGGATACGCAGTATTTT
TRBD1	TRBV30	TRBJ1-2	.	CAWSAHGTGGVPNYGYTF	TGTGCCTGGAGTGCTCACGGGACAGGGGGCGTCCCTAACTATGGCTACACCTTC
TRBD2	TRBV7-2	TRBJ2-1	.	CASSLGTRNNEQFF	TGTGCCAGCAGCTTAGGGACTAGAAACAATGAGCAGTTCTTC
TRBD2	TRBV7-2	TRBJ2-1	.	CASSENLIAGGNEQFF	TGTGCCAGCAGTGAAAACCTCATAGCGGGAGGGAATGAGCAGTTCTTC
TRBD1	TRBV28	TRBJ1-5	.	CASSRSTGGNINQPQHF	TGTGCCAGCAGTAGATCGACAGGGGGAAATATAAACCAGCCCCAGCATTTT
.	TRBV4-1	TRBJ1-5	few	CASSQGGGGNQPQHF	TGCGCCAGCAGCCAAGGGGGGGGCGGCAATCAGCCCCAGCATTTT
.	TRBV23-1	TRBJ1-4	.	CASSQRYTGHPATNEKLFF	TGCGCCAGCAGTCAGCGATATACGGGACACCCAGCAACTAATGAAAAACTGTTTTTT
TRBD1	TRBV18	TRBJ1-2	.	CASSPGQGANYGYTF	TGTGCCAGCTCACCTGGACAGGGGGCTAACTATGGCTACACCTTC
.	TRBV6-6	TRBJ1-1	.	CASSSQGPPEAFF	TGTGCCAGCAGCTCTCAGGGCCCCCCTGAAGCTTTCTTT
TRBD1	TRBV14	TRBJ1-1	.	CASSQVDRPNTEAFF	TGTGCCAGCAGCCAAGTGGACAGGCCGAACACTGAAGCTTTCTTT
.	TRBV7-3	TRBJ2-1	.	CASSLADTVGVVNEQFF	TGTGCCAGCAGCTTGGCGGATACGGTGGGAGTAGTTAATGAGCAGTTCTTC
.	TRBV4-1	TRBJ1-4	.	CASSRRRGVLEKLFF	TGCGCCAGCAGCCGGAGACGGGGGGTCCTCGAAAAACTGTTTTTT
.	TRBV12-3/TRBV12-4	TRBJ2-3	.	CASSPPGVDTQYF	TGTGCCAGCAGTCCCCCGGGGGTAGATACGCAGTATTTT
TRBD1	TRBV5-4	TRBJ2-1	.	CASSSGQGNNEQFF	TGTGCCAGCAGCTCGGGACAGGGGAACAATGAGCAGTTCTTC
TRBD1	TRBV19	TRBJ2-5	.	CASRDPGQGMETQYF	TGTGCCAGTAGGGATCCGGGACAGGGGATGGAGACCCAGTACTTC
.	TRBV29-1	TRBJ1-4	.	CSVCSGKGEKLFF	TGCAGCGTTTGTTCAGGGAAGGGTGAAAAACTGTTTTTT
.	TRBV12-5	TRBJ1-1	.	CASAAVTEAFF	TGTGCTAGTGCCGCAGTAACTGAAGCTTTCTTT
.	TRBV7-2	TRBJ2-3	.	CASSFITDTQYF	TGTGCCAGCAGCTTCATTACAGATACGCAGTATTTT
TRBD2	TRBV25-1	TRBJ2-1	.	CASSVSGATRWEQFF	TGTGCCAGCAGTGTTAGCGGGGCCACGCGCTGGGAGCAGTTCTTC
.	TRBV24-1	TRBJ1-5	.	CATSTGDQPQHF	TGTGCCACTTCGACGGGGGATCAGCCCCAGCATTTT
.	TRBV4-3	TRBJ1-3	.	CASSPTGSGNTIYF	TGCGCCAGCAGCCCTACCGGCTCTGGAAACACCATATATTTT
.	TRBV2	TRBJ2-7	few	CASSFVIYEQYF	TGTGCCAGCAGCTTCGTTATCTACGAGCAGTACTTC
TRBD2	TRBV4-1	TRBJ2-5	.	CASSQVETDRLAGEEETQYF	TGCGCCAGCAGCCAAGTGGAGACCGATCGACTAGCGGGGGAGGAAGAGACCCAGTACTTC
TRBD2	TRBV7-3	TRBJ2-3	few	CASSFFPRERSTDTQYF	TGTGCCAGCAGCTTTTTCCCGCGGGAGCGTAGCACAGATACGCAGTATTTT
TRBD1	TRBV24-1	TRBJ2-2	.	CATSDMPGQGPGELFF	TGTGCCACCAGTGATATGCCGGGACAGGGGCCCGGGGAGCTGTTTTTT
.	TRBV5-6	TRBJ1-2	.	CASTDKGLRAGRRNGYTF	TGTGCCAGCACCGACAAGGGGTTAAGGGCGGGGCGCCGAAATGGCTACACCTTC
TRBD1	TRBV6-6	TRBJ1-1	.	CASRNRGGNTEAFF	TGTGCCAGCAGAAACAGGGGTGGAAACACTGAAGCTTTCTTT
.	TRBV18	TRBJ1-1	few	CASSPPKWRGEGTEAFF	TGTGCCAGCTCACCACCGAAGTGGAGGGGCGAGGGCACTGAAGCTTTCTTT
.	TRBV28	TRBJ2-3	.	CASSAPDSSTDTQYF	TGTGCCAGCAGTGCCCCGGACAGTAGCACAGATACGCAGTATTTT
.	TRBV29-1	TRBJ2-5	.	CSVSIQGAETQYF	TGCAGCGTTTCCATACAGGGAGCAGAGACCCAGTACTTC
.	TRBV9	TRBJ1-1	.	CASSVGAAGEAFF	TGTGCCAGCAGCGTAGGAGCTGCGGGCGAAGCTTTCTTT
TRBD1	TRBV15	TRBJ1-6	.	CATSKTGINSPLHF	TGTGCCACCAGCAAGACAGGGATTAATTCACCCCTCCACTTT
TRBD2	TRBV29-1	TRBJ2-3	.	CSVELAGGRSTDTQYF	TGCAGCGTTGAACTAGCGGGAGGGCGGAGCACAGATACGCAGTATTTT
.	TRBV5-1	TRBJ2-2	once	CASSLANRNTGELFF	TGCGCCAGCAGCTTGGCCAACAGGAACACCGGGGAGCTGTTTTTT